These T cell receptor beta chains were read from a single sample in a study of OX40 agonist ivuxolimab in advanced cancers. Measured with immunoSEQ multiplex PCR; TCRdb has only the in-frame clones, and not every one. The sample lists tens of thousands of clones; 87% were seen once. This specimen consisted of CD4+ or CD8+ T cells sorted from blood, obtained in a trial of the OX40 agonist ivuxolimab. The receptor source for this set is an adult with an advanced solid tumor such as melanoma, head and neck, liver or kidney cancer. Both conserved end residues are part of each CDR3. The D gene is left open where the match is weak. The listing skips clone size in some rows; elsewhere it reads once, few, many or a size class.

D gene | clone size | J gene | V gene | CDR3 protein | CDR3 DNA
NA | NA | TRBJ2-5 | TRBV11-2 | CASSERWGLQETQYF | TGTGCCAGCAGCGAACGATGGGGGCTCCAAGAGACCCAGTACTTC
NA | NA | TRBJ2-5 | TRBV9 | CASSVGVGPFQETQYF | TGTGCCAGCAGCGTAGGCGTGGGACCGTTCCAAGAGACCCAGTACTTC
TRBD1 | NA | TRBJ1-5 | TRBV19 | CASSPGQGYQPQHF | TGTGCCAGTAGCCCGGGACAGGGGTATCAGCCCCAGCATTTT
NA | NA | TRBJ1-2 | TRBV6-1 | CASTFVGYGYTF | TGTGCCAGCACCTTCGTAGGGTATGGCTACACCTTC
TRBD2 | NA | TRBJ2-1 | TRBV5-4 | CASSLTSGSFNEQFF | TGTGCCAGCAGCCTGACTAGCGGGAGCTTCAATGAGCAGTTCTTC
NA | NA | TRBJ2-1 | TRBV2 | CASSVASPNEQFF | TGTGCCAGCAGTGTTGCATCACCGAATGAGCAGTTCTTC
NA | NA | TRBJ1-2 | TRBV7-2 | CASSASQGGRTF | TGTGCCAGCAGCGCGTCACAGGGAGGGCGCACCTTC
TRBD2 | NA | TRBJ2-1 | TRBV19 | CASSDRTSGRNNEQFF | TGTGCCAGTAGTGACAGGACTAGCGGGAGGAACAATGAGCAGTTCTTC
NA | NA | TRBJ2-5 | TRBV27 | CASSLWGRIQETQYF | TGTGCCAGCAGTTTATGGGGCAGAATACAAGAGACCCAGTACTTC
TRBD1 | NA | TRBJ2-5 | TRBV5-6 | CASSRSTGTETQYF | TGTGCCAGCAGCCGCTCGACAGGGACAGAGACCCAGTACTTC
NA | NA | TRBJ2-7 | TRBV6-1 | CASSELAYEQYF | TGTGCCAGCAGTGAATTAGCGTACGAGCAGTACTTC
TRBD2 | NA | TRBJ2-7 | TRBV28 | CASGLGLAVTYEQYF | TGTGCCAGCGGATTGGGACTAGCGGTAACCTACGAGCAGTACTTC
NA | NA | TRBJ1-2 | TRBV28 | CASSREFNREMRTGYTF | TGTGCCAGCAGTCGCGAATTTAACAGGGAAATGAGGACTGGCTACACCTTC
TRBD2 | NA | TRBJ2-5 | TRBV28 | CASNLSGRVQETQYF | TGTGCCAGCAACCTTAGCGGGAGGGTTCAAGAGACCCAGTACTTC
TRBD2 | once | TRBJ2-5 | TRBV28 | CASSGRLAGGQTQYF | TGTGCCAGCAGTGGCCGACTAGCGGGAGGGCAGACCCAGTACTTC
TRBD1 | few | TRBJ2-7 | TRBV7-9 | CASSMNRDRGYEQYF | TGTGCCAGCAGTATGAACCGGGACAGGGGCTACGAGCAGTACTTC
NA | NA | TRBJ1-1 | TRBV19 | CASTETVENTEAFF | TGTGCCAGTACCGAGACAGTTGAGAACACTGAAGCTTTCTTT
TRBD1 | NA | TRBJ2-7 | TRBV4-1 | CASSQQDRDYEQYF | TGCGCCAGCAGCCAGCAGGACAGGGACTACGAGCAGTACTTC
NA | NA | TRBJ1-4 | TRBV5-4 | CASSTDIWDEKLFF | TGTGCCAGCAGCACGGACATTTGGGATGAAAAACTGTTTTTT
NA | NA | TRBJ1-5 | TRBV19 | CASNPDNSNQPQHF | TGTGCCAGTAATCCCGACAACAGCAATCAGCCCCAGCATTTT
TRBD1 | once | TRBJ1-4 | TRBV11-3 | CASSPGQGDNEKLFF | TGTGCCAGCAGCCCTGGACAGGGGGATAATGAAAAACTGTTTTTT
NA | NA | TRBJ1-5 | TRBV28 | CASSLSAFSNQPQHF | TGTGCCAGCAGTTTGAGCGCTTTTAGCAATCAGCCCCAGCATTTT
TRBD2 | NA | TRBJ2-1 | TRBV11-3 | CASSLSGRYINEQFF | TGTGCCAGCAGCTTAAGCGGGAGGTACATTAATGAGCAGTTCTTC
NA | NA | TRBJ1-4 | TRBV9 | CASSAAGRPREKLFF | TGTGCCAGCAGCGCGGCGGGACGGCCTAGGGAAAAACTGTTTTTT
TRBD1 | NA | TRBJ1-1 | TRBV28 | CASRPHRGMNTEAFF | TGTGCCAGCAGACCCCACAGGGGAATGAACACTGAAGCTTTCTTT
NA | NA | TRBJ2-5 | TRBV7-6 | CASSLGVTSGGETQYF | TGTGCCAGCAGCTTAGGGGTGACTAGTGGGGGCGAGACCCAGTACTTC
NA | NA | TRBJ2-6 | TRBV11-3 | CASSQVIDRQSRANVLTF | TGTGCCAGCAGCCAAGTGATCGATCGACAAAGTCGGGCCAACGTCCTGACTTTC
NA | NA | TRBJ1-1 | TRBV10-3 | CAISESAANEAFF | TGTGCCATCAGTGAGTCGGCGGCTAATGAAGCTTTCTTT
NA | NA | TRBJ1-2 | TRBV7-2 | CASSRVPKFLKIF | TGTGCCAGCAGCCGGGTCCCCAAGTTTCTTAAGATCTTC
NA | few | TRBJ1-5 | TRBV6-4 | CASHGTFSNQPQHF | TGTGCCAGCCACGGGACTTTTAGCAATCAGCCCCAGCATTTT
TRBD2 | NA | TRBJ2-1 | TRBV4-2 | CASSPGTSGRGNEQFF | TGTGCCAGCAGCCCCGGGACTAGCGGGAGAGGAAATGAGCAGTTCTTC
TRBD1 | NA | TRBJ1-2 | TRBV18 | CASSPDQGADYGYTF | TGTGCCAGCTCACCCGATCAGGGGGCTGACTATGGCTACACCTTC